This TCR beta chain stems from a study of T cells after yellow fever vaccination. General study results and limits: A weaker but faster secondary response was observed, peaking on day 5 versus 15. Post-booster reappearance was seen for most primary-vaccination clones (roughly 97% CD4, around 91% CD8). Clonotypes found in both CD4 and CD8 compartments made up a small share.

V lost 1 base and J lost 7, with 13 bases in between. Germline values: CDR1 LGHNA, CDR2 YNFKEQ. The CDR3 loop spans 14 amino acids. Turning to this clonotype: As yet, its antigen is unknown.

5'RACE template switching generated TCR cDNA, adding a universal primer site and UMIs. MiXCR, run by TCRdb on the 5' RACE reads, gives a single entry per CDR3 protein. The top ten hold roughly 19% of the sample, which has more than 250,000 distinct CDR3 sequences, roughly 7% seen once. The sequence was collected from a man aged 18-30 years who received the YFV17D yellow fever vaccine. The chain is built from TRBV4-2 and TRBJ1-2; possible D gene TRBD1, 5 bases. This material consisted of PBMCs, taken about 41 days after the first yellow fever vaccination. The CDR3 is CASSQVAGPGGYTF. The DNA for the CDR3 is TGTGCCAGCAGCCAAGTCGCGGGGCCAGGTGGCTACACCTTC.